This TCR beta chain is from a study of shared clonotypes between healthy human individuals. Background on the study: Researchers drew samples from a couple of women and three men aged 18 to 49.

For this clone: The antigen is not known.

Between the trimmed V and J ends, which lost 2 bases and 4 bases, there was a span of 9 bases. CDR1 and CDR2 from the germline V gene are KGHSH and LQKENI. This CDR3 contains 14 residues. TCRdb's table, derived via immunoSEQ multiplex PCR, lists solely in-frame clones and lacks some. This sample carries about 2.4 million clones, approximately 94% of them seen once, and the ten largest clones take roughly 0.36%. Notes on the study in general: Generally, naive subsets came out with larger estimated richness than memory subsets. It was only blood that was sampled, and tissue repertoires likely differ.

The receptor was derived from a man younger than 35 in good health. Some clones in this sample may be carry-over from other donors' samples. Sample: naive CD4+ T cells from PBMCs. As to subset: CD45RA+ positively selected. This chain links TRBV18 with TRBJ1-3; D is possibly TRBD1 (5 bases). In DNA form, the CDR3 reads TGTGCCAGCTCACCAAGGACATTAGGAAACACCATATATTTT. This codes for CASSPRTLGNTIYF.